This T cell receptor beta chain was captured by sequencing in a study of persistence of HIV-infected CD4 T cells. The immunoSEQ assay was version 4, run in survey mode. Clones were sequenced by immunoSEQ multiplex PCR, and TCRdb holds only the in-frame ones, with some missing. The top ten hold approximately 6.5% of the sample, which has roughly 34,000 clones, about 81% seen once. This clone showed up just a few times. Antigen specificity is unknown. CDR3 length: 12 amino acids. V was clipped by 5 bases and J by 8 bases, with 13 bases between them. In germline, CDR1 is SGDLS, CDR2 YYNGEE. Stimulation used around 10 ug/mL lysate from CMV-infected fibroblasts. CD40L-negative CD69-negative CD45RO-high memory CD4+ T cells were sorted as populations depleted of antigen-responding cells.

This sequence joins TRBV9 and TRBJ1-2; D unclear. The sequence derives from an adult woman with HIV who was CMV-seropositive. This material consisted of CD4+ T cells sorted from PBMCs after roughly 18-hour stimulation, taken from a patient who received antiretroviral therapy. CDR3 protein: CASREASNGYTF. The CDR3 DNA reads TGTGCCAGCAGGGAGGCCAGTAACGGCTACACCTTC.